Listed below are T cell receptor beta chains from one sample, sequenced in a study of T-cell memory formation after mild COVID-19. TCRdb redid the calling of the 5' RACE reads with MiXCR, one entry per CDR3 protein. This sample yields hundreds of thousands of distinct CDR3 sequences, of which over 25% are seen a single time; 13% belongs to the top ten. The sequenced sample was PBMCs or a T cell subset sorted from them (not recorded which). Receptors originate from an adult woman who had mild COVID-19 (a few samples of this study predate the infection). Cell type and time point are not known. The CDR3 runs from the conserved cysteine through the conserved F or W. D genes are given only for firm matches. The size entry is marked missing in some rows and otherwise reads once, few, many or a size class.

TRBV3-1	-	many	TRBJ2-3	CASSQDGRGLYF	TGTGCCAGCAGCCAAGACGGGCGGGGTCTGTATTTT
TRBV7-2	TRBD2	-	TRBJ2-4	CASSPGGSPGGIQYF	TGTGCCAGCAGCCCGGGAGGGTCCCCCGGGGGCATTCAGTACTTC
TRBV7-3	-	many	TRBJ2-3	CASSLSRLADTQYF	TGTGCCAGCAGCTTATCCCGGCTAGCGGATACGCAGTATTTT
TRBV4-1	TRBD2	-	TRBJ2-5	CASSPPGGGQETQYF	TGCGCCAGCAGCCCCCCCGGGGGGGGACAAGAGACCCAGTACTTC
TRBV27	-	once	TRBJ2-2	CASTDGTVPSNTGELFF	TGTGCCAGCACGGACGGCACGGTACCTTCGAACACCGGGGAGCTGTTTTTT
TRBV6-5	-	-	TRBJ1-2	CASSYSTGWVGYTF	TGTGCCAGCAGTTACAGCACAGGGTGGGTTGGCTACACCTTC
TRBV9	-	few	TRBJ2-1	CASSVGGRPAYNEQFF	TGTGCCAGCAGCGTAGGGGGGCGCCCCGCCTACAATGAGCAGTTCTTC
TRBV6-5	-	-	TRBJ2-7	CASRKGPGLISYEQYF	TGTGCCAGCAGAAAGGGACCGGGACTCATCTCCTACGAGCAGTACTTC
TRBV7-8	-	many	TRBJ2-7	CASSSTYEQYF	TGTGCCAGCAGCTCCACTTACGAGCAGTACTTC
TRBV5-6	-	-	TRBJ2-1	CASSPGLLVKEQFF	TGTGCCAGCAGCCCCGGGTTATTGGTCAAAGAGCAGTTCTTC
TRBV7-3	TRBD2	few	TRBJ2-3	CASSSYKLAGLSTDTQYF	TGTGCCAGCAGCTCCTATAAACTAGCGGGCCTTAGCACAGATACGCAGTATTTT
TRBV12-5	TRBD1	few	TRBJ2-2	CASGSSQGAGGELFF	TGTGCTAGTGGTTCCTCACAGGGGGCCGGCGGGGAGCTGTTTTTT
TRBV7-3	-	-	TRBJ2-3	CASSPATGLRTQYF	TGTGCCAGCAGCCCCGCTACCGGGCTGAGAACGCAGTATTTT
TRBV29-1	TRBD1	-	TRBJ1-2	CSAGTGGPFYGYTF	TGCAGCGCGGGGACAGGGGGCCCCTTCTATGGCTACACCTTC
TRBV5-1	-	many	TRBJ2-4	CASSLDNQNIQYF	TGCGCCAGCAGCTTGGATAACCAAAACATTCAGTACTTC